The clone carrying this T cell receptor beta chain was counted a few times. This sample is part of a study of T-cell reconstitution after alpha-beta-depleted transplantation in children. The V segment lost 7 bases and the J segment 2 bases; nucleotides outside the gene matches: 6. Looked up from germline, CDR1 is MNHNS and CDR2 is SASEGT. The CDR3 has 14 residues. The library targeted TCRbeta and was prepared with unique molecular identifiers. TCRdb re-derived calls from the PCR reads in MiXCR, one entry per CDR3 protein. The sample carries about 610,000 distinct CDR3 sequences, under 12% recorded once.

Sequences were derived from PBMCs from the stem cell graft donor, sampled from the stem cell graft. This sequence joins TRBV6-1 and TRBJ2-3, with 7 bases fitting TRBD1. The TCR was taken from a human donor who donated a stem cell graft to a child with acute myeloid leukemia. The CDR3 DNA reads TGTGCCAGCACCCGACAGGGATCCACAGATACGCAGTATTTT. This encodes CASTRQGSTDTQYF.